Included here is one T cell receptor beta chain sequence, with context. Its antigen is undetermined. The data were produced by immunoSEQ multiplex PCR, yet TCRdb's version contains in-frame clones alone and is incomplete. The table has 1,100,000 or so clones, about 84% seen once; the top ten hold roughly 0.56%. This entry comes from a study of shared clonotypes between healthy human individuals. Turning to the study itself: A donor's plate count was three for CD4 naive and three for CD4 memory; CD8 naive had two and CD8 memory one.

Broader study findings: Naive subsets usually exceeded memory subsets in estimated richness. Represented diversity, genetic and exposure-history alike, was limited by few donors.

Germline V gene data show CDR1 as SGHTS and CDR2 as YDEGEE. The CDR3 loop spans 13 amino acids. With 2 bases removed from V and 4 bases from J, the gap between germline ends came to 8 bases. Both subsets, CD45RA+ naive and CD45RA-negative memory, were split from the CD4+ cells. The source is a man between 18 and 35 years old in good health. Some clones in this sample may be carry-over from other donors' samples. The chain combines TRBV5-8 with TRBJ2-3; D uncertain. Sequencing used memory CD4+ T cells from PBMCs. Subset of the sample: CD45RA-negative fraction. The CDR3 reads CASSFGQADTQYF. In nucleotides, the CDR3 is TGTGCCAGCAGCTTCGGCCAGGCAGATACGCAGTATTTT. Filled out from reference TRBV5-8 and TRBJ2-3, the complete variable domain reads EAGVTQSPTHLIKTRGQQATLRCSPISGHTSVYWYQQALGLGLQFLLWYDEGEERNRGNFPPRFSGRQFPNYSSELNVNALELEDSALYLCASSFGQADTQYFGPGTRLTVL.